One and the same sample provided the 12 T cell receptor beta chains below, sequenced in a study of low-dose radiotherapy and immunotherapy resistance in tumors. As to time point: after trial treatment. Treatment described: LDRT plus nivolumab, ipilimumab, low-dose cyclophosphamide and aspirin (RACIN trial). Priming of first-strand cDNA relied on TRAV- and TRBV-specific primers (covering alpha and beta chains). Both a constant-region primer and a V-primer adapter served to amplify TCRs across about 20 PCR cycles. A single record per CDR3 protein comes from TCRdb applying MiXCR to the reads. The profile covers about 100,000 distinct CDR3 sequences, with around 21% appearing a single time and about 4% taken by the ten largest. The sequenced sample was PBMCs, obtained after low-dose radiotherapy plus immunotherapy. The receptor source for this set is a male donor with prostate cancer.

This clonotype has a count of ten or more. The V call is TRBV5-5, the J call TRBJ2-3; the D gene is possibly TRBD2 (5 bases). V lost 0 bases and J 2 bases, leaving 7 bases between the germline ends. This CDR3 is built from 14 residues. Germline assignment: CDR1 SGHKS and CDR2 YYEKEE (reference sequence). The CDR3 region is CASSLEDFTDTQYF. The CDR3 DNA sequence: TGTGCCAGCAGCTTGGAGGACTTCACAGATACGCAGTATTTT. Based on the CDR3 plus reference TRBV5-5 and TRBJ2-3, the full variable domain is DAGVTQSPTHLIKTRGQQVTLRCSPISGHKSVSWYQQVLGQGPQFIFQYYEKEERGRGNFPDRFSARQFPNYSSELNVNALLLGDSALYLCASSLEDFTDTQYFGPGTRLTVL.

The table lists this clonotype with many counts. As DNA, the CDR3 is TGTGCCAGCAGCAACAGGAGGGGAGGTTCACCCCTCCACTTT. It translates to CASSNRRGGSPLHF. The V gene is TRBV12-3 or TRBV12-4, the J gene TRBJ1-6, with a possible D match to TRBD1 (5 bases). This CDR3 has 14 residues. V was clipped by 6 bases and J by 9 bases, with 15 bases between them.

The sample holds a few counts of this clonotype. The CDR3: CATEIRAGSTGELFF. The CDR3 DNA reads as TGTGCCACTGAGATCCGGGCCGGCAGCACCGGGGAGCTGTTTTTT. J is TRBJ2-2 and V is TRBV19; D remains ambiguous. The CDR3 is 15 residues long. Germline V CDR1 and CDR2: LNHDA, SQIVND (reference sequence). V lost 10 bases and J 4 bases, leaving 19 bases between the germline ends.

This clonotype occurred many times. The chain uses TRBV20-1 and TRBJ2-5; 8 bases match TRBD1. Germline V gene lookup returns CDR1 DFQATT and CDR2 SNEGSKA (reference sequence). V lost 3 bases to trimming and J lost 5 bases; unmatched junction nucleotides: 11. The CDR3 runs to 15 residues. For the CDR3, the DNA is TGCAGTGCTAGCCCCGACAGGGGTGTTCGGGAGACCCAGTACTTC. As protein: CSASPDRGVRETQYF.

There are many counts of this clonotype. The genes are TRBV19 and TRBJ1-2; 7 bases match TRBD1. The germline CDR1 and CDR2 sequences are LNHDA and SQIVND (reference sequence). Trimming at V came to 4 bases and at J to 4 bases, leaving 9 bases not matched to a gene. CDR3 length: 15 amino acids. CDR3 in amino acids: CASSRGTTGAYGYTF. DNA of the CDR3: TGTGCCAGTAGTAGGGGAACAACAGGGGCCTATGGCTACACCTTC.

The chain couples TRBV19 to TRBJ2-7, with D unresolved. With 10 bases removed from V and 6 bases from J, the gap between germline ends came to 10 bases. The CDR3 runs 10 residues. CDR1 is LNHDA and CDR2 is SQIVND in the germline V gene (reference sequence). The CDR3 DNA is TGTGCCACCGGAGCTGGCGAGCAGTACTTC. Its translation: CATGAGEQYF.

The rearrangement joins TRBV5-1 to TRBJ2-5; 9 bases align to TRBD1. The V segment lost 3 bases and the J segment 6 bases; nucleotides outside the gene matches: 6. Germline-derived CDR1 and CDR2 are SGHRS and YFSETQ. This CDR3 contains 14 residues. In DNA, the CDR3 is TGCGCCAGCAGCTCGGGACAGGGACGAAAGACCCAGTACTTC. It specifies CASSSGQGRKTQYF.

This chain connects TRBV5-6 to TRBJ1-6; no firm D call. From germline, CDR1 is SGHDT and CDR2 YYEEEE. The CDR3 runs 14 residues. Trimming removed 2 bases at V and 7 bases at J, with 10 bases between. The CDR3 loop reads CASSFGVGNSPLHF. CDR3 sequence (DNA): TGTGCCAGCAGCTTCGGGGTTGGGAATTCACCCCTCCACTTT.

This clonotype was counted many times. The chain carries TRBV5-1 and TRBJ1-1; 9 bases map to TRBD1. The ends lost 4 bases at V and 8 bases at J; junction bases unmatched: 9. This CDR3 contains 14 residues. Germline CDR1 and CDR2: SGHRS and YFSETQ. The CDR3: CASSQIPGQGEAFF. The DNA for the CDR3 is TGCGCCAGCAGCCAAATACCGGGACAGGGAGAAGCTTTCTTT.

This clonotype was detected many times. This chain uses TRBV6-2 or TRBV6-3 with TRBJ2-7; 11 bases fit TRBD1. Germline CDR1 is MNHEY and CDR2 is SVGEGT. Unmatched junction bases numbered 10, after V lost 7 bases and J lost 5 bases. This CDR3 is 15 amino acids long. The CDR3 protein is CASIVRTGGNDEQYF. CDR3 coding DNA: TGTGCCAGCATTGTGAGGACAGGGGGCAACGACGAGCAGTACTTC.

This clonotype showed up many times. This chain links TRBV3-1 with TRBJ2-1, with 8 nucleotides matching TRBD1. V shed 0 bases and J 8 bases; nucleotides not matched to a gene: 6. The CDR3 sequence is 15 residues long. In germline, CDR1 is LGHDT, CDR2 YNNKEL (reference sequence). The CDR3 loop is CASSQELAGGHEQFF. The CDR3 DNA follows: TGTGCCAGCAGCCAAGAGTTGGCAGGGGGCCATGAGCAGTTCTTC.

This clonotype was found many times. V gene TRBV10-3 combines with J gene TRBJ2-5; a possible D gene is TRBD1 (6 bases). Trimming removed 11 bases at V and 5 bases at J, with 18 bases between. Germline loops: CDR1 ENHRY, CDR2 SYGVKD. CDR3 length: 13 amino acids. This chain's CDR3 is CAGNRGQGETQYF. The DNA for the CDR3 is TGTGCCGGAAACCGGGGCCAGGGGGAGACCCAGTACTTC.